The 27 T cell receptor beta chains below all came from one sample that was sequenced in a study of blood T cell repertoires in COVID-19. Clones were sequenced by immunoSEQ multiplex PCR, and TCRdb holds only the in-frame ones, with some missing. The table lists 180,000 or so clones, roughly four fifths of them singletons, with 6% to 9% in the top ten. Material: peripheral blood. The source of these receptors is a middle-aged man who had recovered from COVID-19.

The CDR3 region is CSVGLQGASSEAFF. The CDR3 nucleotides are TGCAGCGTGGGGTTGCAGGGGGCTAGCTCTGAAGCTTTCTTT. V usage is TRBV29-1 and J usage is TRBJ1-1; 8 bases match TRBD1. Germline V gene lookup returns CDR1 SQVTM and CDR2 ANQGSEA. This CDR3 region has 14 residues. V gave up 6 bases and J gave up 6 bases; unmatched junction bases: 12.

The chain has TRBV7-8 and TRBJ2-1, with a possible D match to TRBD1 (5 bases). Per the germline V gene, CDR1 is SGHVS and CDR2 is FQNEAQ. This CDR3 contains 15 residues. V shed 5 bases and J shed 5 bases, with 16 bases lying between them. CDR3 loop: CASSITAGAHNEQFF. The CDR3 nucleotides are TGTGCCAGCAGCATCACAGCTGGGGCCCACAATGAGCAGTTCTTC. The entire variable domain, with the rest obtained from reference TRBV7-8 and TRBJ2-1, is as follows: GAGVSQSPRYKVAKRGQDVALRCDPISGHVSLFWYQQALGQGPEFLTYFQNEAQLDKSGLPSDRFFAERPEGSVSTLKIQRTQQEDSAVYLCASSITAGAHNEQFFGPGTRLTVL.

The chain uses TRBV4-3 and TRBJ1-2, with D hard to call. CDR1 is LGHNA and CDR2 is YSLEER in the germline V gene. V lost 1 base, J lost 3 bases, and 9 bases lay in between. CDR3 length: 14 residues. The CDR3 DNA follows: TGCGCCAGCAGCCAAGGTGCGAGGGACTATGGCTACACCTTC. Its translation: CASSQGARDYGYTF.

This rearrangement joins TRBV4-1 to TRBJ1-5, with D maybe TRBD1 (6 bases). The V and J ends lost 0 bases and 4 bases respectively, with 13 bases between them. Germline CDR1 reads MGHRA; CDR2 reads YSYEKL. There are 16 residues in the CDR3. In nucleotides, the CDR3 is TGCGCCAGCAGCCAAGAGGGAGGGGGAAGGAATCAGCCCCAGCATTTT. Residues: CASSQEGGGRNQPQHF.

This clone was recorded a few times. CDR3 coding DNA: TGTGCCAGCAGTCGCAGTGCCGTAAACTACTCAGAGACCCAGTACTTC. This translates into CASSRSAVNYSETQYF. The chain couples TRBV6-8 to TRBJ2-5; no firm D call. This CDR3 spans 16 amino acids. Trimming left V 5 bases short and J 4 bases short, with 20 bases between. Germline CDR1 and CDR2: MNHGY and SAAAGT.

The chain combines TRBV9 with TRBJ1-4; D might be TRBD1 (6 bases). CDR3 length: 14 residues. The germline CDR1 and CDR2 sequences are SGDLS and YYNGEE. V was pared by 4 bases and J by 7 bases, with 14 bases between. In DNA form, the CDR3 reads TGTGCCAGCAGCTCAGGGGTAGGGGCTGAAAAACTGTTTTTT. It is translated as CASSSGVGAEKLFF.

The CDR3 region is CASSPQTGAGYGYTF. CDR3 nucleotide sequence: TGCGCCAGCAGCCCCCAGACAGGGGCGGGCTATGGCTACACCTTC. V gene TRBV5-1 combines with J gene TRBJ1-2, with 8 bases matching TRBD1. This CDR3 region has 15 residues. V lost 4 bases, J lost 4 bases, and 9 bases stayed unmatched. Germline V gene data show CDR1 as SGHRS and CDR2 as YFSETQ.

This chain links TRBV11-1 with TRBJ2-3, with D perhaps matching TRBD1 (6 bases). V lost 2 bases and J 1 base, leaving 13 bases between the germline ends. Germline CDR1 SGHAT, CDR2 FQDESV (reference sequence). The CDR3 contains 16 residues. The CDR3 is CASSLTLTGRTDTQYF. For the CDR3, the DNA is TGTGCCAGCAGCTTAACCCTGACAGGCCGCACAGATACGCAGTATTTT.

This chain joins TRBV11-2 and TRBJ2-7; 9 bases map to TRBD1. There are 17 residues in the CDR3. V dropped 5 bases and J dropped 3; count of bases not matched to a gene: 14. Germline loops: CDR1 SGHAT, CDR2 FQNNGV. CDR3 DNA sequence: TGTGCCAGCAGCCGAACCTCCGGGACAGGGACCCACTACGAGCAGTACTTC. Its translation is CASSRTSGTGTHYEQYF.

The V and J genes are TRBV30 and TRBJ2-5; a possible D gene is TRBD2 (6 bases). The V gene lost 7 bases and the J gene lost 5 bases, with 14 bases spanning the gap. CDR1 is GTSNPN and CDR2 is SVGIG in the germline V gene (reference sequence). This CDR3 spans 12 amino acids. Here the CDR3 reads CALLPEGETQYF. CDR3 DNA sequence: TGTGCCTTACTCCCGGAGGGGGAGACCCAGTACTTC.

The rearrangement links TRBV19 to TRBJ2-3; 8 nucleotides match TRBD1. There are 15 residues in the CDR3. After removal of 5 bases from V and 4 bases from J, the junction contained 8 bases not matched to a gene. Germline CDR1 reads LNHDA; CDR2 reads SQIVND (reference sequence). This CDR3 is CASSRTGFSADTQYF. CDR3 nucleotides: TGTGCCAGTAGTCGGACAGGGTTTTCGGCAGATACGCAGTATTTT. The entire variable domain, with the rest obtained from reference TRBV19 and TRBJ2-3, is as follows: DGGITQSPKYLFRKEGQNVTLSCEQNLNHDAMYWYRQDPGQGLRLIYYSQIVNDFQKGDIAEGYSVSREKKESFPLTVTSAQKNPTAFYLCASSRTGFSADTQYFGPGTRLTVL.

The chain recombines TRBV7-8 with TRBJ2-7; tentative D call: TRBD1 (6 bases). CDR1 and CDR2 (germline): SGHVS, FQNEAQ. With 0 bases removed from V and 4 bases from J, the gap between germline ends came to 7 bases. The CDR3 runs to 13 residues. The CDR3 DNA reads TGTGCCAGCAGCTTAGCCCAGGGGTACGAGCAGTACTTC. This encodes CASSLAQGYEQYF.

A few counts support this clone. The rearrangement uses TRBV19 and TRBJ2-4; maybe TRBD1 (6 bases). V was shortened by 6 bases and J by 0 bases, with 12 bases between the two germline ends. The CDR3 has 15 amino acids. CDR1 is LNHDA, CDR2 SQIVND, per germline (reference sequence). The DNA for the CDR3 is TGTGCCAGTAGCCCCAACAGGGTAGCCAAAAACATTCAGTACTTC. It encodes CASSPNRVAKNIQYF.

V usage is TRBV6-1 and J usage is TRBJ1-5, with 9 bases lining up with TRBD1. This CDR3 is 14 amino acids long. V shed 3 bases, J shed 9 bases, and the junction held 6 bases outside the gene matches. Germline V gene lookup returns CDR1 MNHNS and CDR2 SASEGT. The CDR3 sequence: CASSETGGARPQHF. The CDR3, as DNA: TGTGCCAGCAGTGAGACAGGGGGTGCCCGGCCCCAGCATTTT.

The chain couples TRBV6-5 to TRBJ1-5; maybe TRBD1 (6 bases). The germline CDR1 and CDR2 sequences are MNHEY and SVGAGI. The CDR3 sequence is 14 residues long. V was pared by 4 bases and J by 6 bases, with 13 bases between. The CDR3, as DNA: TGTGCCAGCAGTTCCAGGGGCCCTCTTCAGCCCCAGCATTTT. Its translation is CASSSRGPLQPQHF.

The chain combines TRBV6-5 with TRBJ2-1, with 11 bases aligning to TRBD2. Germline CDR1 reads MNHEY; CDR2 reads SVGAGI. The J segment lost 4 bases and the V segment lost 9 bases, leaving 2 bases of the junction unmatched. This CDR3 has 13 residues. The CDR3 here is CASTSGSYNEQFF. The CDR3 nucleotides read TGTGCCAGTACTAGCGGGAGTTACAATGAGCAGTTCTTC.

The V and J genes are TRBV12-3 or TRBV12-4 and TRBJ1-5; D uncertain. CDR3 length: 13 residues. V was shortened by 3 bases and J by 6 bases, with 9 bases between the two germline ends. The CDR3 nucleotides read TGTGCCAGCAGTTTGGGCAGGCGTCAGCCCCAGCATTTT. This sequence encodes CASSLGRRQPQHF.

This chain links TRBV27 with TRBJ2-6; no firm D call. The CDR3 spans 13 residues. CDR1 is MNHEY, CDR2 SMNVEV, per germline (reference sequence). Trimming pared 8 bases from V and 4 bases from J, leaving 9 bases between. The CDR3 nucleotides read TGTGCCAGCCGAAACGGGGGGGCCAACGTCCTGACTTTC. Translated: CASRNGGANVLTF.

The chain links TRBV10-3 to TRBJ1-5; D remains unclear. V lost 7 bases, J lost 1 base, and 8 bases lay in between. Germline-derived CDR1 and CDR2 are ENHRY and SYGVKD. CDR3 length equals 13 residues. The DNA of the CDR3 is TGTGCCATCAAGAACGGGAGCAATCAGCCCCAGCATTTT. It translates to CAIKNGSNQPQHF.

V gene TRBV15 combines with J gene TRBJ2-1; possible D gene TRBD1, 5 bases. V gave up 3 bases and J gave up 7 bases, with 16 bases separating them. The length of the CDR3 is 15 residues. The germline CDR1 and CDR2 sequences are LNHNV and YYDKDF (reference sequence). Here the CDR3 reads CATSRDTGVENEQFF. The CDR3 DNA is TGTGCCACCAGCAGGGATACAGGAGTTGAAAATGAGCAGTTCTTC.

This chain's CDR3 is CAWRTSGVYNEQFF. The CDR3 coding sequence is TGTGCCTGGAGGACTAGCGGGGTTTACAATGAGCAGTTCTTC. The rearrangement joins TRBV30 to TRBJ2-1, with 11 bases identical to TRBD2. With V trimmed by 3 bases and J by 4 bases, 2 bases remained unmatched. This CDR3 contains 14 residues. Germline V gives CDR1 GTSNPN, CDR2 SVGIG (reference sequence).

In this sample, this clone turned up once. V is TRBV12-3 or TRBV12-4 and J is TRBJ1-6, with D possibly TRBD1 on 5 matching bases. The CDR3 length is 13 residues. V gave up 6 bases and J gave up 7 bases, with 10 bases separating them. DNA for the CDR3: TGTGCCAGCAGACGGACACTCAATTCACCCCTCCACTTT. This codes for CASRRTLNSPLHF.

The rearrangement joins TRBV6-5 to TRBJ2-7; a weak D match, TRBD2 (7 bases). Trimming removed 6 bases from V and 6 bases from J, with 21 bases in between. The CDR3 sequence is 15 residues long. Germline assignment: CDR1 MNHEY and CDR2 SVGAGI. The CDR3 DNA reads TGTGCCAGCAGGCCTCAGGGAGGGGGTTCTGGCGAGCAGTACTTC. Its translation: CASRPQGGGSGEQYF.

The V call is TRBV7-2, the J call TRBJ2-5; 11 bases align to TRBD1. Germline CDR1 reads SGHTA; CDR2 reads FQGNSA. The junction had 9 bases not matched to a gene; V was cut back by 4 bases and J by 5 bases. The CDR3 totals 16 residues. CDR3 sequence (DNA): TGTGCCAGCAGCTCTGCCGGGACAGGGGGACGGGAGACCCAGTACTTC. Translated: CASSSAGTGGRETQYF.

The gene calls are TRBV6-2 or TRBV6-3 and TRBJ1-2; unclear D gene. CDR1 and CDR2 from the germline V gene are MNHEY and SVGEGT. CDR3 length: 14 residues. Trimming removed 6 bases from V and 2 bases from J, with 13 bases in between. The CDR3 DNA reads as TGTGCCAGCAGCCTCGGAGGCCTGAACTATGGCTACACCTTC. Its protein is CASSLGGLNYGYTF.

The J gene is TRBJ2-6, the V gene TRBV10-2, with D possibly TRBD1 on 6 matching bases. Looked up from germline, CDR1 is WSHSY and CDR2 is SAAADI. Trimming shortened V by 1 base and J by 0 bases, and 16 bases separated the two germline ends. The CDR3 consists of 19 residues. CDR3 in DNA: TGCGCCAGCAGTGAGTGGCCAGGGGACCTTCCCTCTGGGGCCAACGTCCTGACTTTC. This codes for CASSEWPGDLPSGANVLTF.

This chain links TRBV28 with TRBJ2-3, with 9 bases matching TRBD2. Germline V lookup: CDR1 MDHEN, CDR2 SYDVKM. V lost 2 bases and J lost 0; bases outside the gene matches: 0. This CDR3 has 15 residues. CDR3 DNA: TGTGCCAGCAGTTTAGCGGGAGGGAGCACAGATACGCAGTATTTT. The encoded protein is CASSLAGGSTDTQYF.